This TCR beta chain was profiled in a study of blood T cell repertoires in COVID-19. Overall study context: Samples of COVID-19 (acute and convalescent) were obtained from the United States, Italy and Spain. From T cells, B-cell-depleted T cells, or PBMCs came the material, which was cDNA or gDNA.

The V segment lost 3 bases and the J segment 4 bases; nucleotides outside the gene matches: 6. Per the germline V gene, CDR1 is LNHNV and CDR2 is YYDKDF (reference sequence). This CDR3 has 14 amino acids. Study processing details: Nucleated cell counts were estimated from reference gene primer amplification. Some clones are missing from TCRdb's copy, which holds only in-frame ones; the method was immunoSEQ multiplex PCR. The DNA gave D and trimming, while V, J and clone size come from that table. The sample has about 140,000 clones; approximately 80% are singletons. The TCR was taken from a human donor in a cohort sampled during active COVID-19. The rearrangement joins TRBV15 to TRBJ2-7, with 7 bases that match TRBD2. Sequencing was performed on peripheral blood. The CDR3 protein is CATSSPAGVYEQYF. The DNA of the CDR3 is TGTGCCACCAGCAGCCCTGCGGGAGTTTACGAGCAGTACTTC.